The 3 T cell receptor beta chains below were found in one sample sequenced in a study of T cells after yellow fever vaccination. In TCRdb, the 5' RACE reads were re-called with MiXCR into one record per CDR3 protein. The sample records about 22,000 distinct CDR3 sequences, around 5.2% being singletons. The sequences come from PBMCs, either bulk or a sorted T-cell subset (CD4+, CD8+, memory, or dextramer-sorted; not recorded which), collected about 41 days after the first yellow fever vaccination. Receptor source: a man aged 18 to 35 who received the YFV17D yellow fever vaccine.

Ten or more counts support this clonotype. V usage is TRBV20-1 and J usage is TRBJ1-2; no clear D. The germline V and J ends were trimmed by 1 base and 2 bases, with 5 bases remaining between them. From germline, CDR1 is DFQATT and CDR2 SNEGSKA (reference sequence). The CDR3 spans 12 residues. The CDR3 spells CSARVQNYGYTF. The CDR3 DNA is TGCAGTGCTAGAGTACAGAACTATGGCTACACCTTC.

This clonotype was recorded at least ten times. This chain links TRBV7-2 with TRBJ2-3; 7 bases are a match to TRBD2. CDR3 size: 14 residues. In germline, CDR1 is SGHTA, CDR2 FQGNSA. V dropped 5 bases and J dropped 6; count of bases not matched to a gene: 8. In DNA, the CDR3 is TGTGCCAGCAGCCGAGGACTAGTTATTGATACGCAGTATTTT. Its translation: CASSRGLVIDTQYF.

In its sample, this clonotype was seen many times. The chain has TRBV7-2 and TRBJ2-5; the D gene is possibly TRBD2 (5 bases). Germline CDR1 reads SGHTA; CDR2 reads FQGNSA. The CDR3 covers 13 residues. V lost 5 bases, J lost 1 base, and 8 bases lay in between. CDR3 DNA: TGTGCCAGCAGCCGGGGATCCCAAGAGACCCAGTACTTC. It yields the protein CASSRGSQETQYF.